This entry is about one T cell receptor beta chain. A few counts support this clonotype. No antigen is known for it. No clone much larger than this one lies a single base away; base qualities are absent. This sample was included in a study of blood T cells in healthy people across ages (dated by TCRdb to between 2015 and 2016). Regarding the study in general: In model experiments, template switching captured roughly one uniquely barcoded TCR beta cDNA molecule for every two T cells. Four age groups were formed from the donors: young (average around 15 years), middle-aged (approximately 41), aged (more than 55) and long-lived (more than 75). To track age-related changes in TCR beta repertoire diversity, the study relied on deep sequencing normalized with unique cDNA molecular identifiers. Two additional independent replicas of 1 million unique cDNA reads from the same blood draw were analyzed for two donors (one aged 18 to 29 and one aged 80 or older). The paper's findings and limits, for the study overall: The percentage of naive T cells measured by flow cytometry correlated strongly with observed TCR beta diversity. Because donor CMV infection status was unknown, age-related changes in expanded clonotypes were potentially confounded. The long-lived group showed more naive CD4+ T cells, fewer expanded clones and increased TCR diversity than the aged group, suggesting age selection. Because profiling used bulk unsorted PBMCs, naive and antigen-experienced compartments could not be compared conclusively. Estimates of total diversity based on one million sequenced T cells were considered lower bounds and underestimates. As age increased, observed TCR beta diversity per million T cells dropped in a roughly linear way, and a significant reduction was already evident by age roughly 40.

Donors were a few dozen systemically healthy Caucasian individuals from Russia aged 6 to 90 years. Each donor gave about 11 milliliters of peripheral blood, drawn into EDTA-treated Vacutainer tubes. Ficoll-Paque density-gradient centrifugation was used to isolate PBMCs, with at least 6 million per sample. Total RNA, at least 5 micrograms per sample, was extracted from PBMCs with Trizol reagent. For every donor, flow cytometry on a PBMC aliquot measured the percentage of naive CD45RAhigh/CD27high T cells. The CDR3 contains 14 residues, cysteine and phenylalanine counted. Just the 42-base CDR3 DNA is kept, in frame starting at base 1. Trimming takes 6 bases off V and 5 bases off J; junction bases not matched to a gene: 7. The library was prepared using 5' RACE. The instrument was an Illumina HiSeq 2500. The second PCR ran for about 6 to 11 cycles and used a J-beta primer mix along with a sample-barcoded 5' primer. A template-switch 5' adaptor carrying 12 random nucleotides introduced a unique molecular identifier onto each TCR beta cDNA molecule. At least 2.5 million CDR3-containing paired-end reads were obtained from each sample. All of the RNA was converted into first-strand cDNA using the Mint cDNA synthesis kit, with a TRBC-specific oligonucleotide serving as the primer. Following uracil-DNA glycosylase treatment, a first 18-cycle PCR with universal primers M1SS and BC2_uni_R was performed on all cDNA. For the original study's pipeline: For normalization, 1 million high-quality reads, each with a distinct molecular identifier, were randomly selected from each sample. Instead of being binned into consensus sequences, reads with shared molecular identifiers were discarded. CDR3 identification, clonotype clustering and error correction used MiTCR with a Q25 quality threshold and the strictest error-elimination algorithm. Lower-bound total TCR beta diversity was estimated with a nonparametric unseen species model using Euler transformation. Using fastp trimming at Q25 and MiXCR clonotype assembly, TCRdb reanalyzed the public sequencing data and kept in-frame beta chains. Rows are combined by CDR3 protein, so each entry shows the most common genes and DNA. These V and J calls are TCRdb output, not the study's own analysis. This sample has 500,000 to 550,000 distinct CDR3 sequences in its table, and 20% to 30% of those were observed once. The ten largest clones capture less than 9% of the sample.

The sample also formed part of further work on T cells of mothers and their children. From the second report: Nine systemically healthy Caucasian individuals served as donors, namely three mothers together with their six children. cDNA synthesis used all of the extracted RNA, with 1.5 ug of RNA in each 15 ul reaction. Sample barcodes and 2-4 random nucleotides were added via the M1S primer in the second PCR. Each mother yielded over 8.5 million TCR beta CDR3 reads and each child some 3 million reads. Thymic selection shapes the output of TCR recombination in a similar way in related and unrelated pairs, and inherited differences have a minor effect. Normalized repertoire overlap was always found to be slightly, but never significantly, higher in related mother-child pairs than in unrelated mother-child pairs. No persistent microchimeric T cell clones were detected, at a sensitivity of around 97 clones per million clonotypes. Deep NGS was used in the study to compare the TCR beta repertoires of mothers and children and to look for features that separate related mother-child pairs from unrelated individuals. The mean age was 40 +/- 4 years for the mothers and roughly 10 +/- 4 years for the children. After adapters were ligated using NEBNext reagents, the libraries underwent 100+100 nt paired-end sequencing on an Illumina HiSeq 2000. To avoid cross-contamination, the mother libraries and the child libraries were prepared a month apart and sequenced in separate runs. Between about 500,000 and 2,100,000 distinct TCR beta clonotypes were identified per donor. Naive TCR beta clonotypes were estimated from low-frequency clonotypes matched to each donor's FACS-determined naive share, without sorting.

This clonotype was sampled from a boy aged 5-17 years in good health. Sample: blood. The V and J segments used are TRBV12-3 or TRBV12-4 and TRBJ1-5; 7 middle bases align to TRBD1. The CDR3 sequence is CASSAGQTDQPQHF. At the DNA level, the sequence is TGTGCCAGCAGCGCGGGACAGACGGATCAGCCCCAGCATTTT.